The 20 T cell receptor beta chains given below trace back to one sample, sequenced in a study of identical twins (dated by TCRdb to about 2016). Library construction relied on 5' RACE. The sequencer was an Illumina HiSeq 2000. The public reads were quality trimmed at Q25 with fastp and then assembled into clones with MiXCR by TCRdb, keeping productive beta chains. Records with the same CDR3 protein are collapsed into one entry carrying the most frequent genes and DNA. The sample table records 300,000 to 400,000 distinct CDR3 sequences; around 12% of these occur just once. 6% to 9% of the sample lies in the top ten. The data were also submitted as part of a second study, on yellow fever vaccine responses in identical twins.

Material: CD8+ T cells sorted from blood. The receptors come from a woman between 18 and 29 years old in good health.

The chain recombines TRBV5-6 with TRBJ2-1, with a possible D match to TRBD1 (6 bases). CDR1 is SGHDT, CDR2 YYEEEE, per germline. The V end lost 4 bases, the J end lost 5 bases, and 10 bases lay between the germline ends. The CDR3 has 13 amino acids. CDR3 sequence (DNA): TGTGCCAGCAGCCCTGGACAGAACAATGAGCAGTTCTTC. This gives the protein CASSPGQNNEQFF. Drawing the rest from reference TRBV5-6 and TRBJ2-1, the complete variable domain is DAGVTQSPTHLIKTRGQQVTLRCSPKSGHDTVSWYQQALGQGPQFIFQYYEEEERQRGNFPDRFSGHQFPNYSSELNVNALLLGDSALYLCASSPGQNNEQFFGPGTRLTVL.

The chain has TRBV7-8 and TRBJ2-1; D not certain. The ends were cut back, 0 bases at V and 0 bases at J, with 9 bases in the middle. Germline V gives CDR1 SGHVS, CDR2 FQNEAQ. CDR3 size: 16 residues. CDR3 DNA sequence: TGTGCCAGCAGCTTAGCGGGATCTAGCTCCTACAATGAGCAGTTCTTC. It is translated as CASSLAGSSSYNEQFF. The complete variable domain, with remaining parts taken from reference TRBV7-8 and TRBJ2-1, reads GAGVSQSPRYKVAKRGQDVALRCDPISGHVSLFWYQQALGQGPEFLTYFQNEAQLDKSGLPSDRFFAERPEGSVSTLKIQRTQQEDSAVYLCASSLAGSSSYNEQFFGPGTRLTVL.

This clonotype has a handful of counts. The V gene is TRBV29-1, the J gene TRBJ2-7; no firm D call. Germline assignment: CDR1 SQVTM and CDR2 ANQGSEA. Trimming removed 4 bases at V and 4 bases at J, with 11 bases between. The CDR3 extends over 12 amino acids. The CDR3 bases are TGCAGCGTTGTAGGCGAAGGTTACGAGCAGTACTTC. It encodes CSVVGEGYEQYF.

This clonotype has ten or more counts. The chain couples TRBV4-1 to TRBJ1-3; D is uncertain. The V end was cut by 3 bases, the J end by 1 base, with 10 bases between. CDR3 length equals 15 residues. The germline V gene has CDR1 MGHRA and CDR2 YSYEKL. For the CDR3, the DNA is TGCGCCAGCAGCCATGGGGAGTTATCTGGAAACACCATATATTTT. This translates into CASSHGELSGNTIYF.

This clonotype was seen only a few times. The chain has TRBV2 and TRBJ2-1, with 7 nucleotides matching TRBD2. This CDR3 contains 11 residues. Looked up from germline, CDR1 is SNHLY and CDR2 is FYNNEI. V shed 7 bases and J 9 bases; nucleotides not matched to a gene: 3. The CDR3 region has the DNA TGTGCCAGCAAGGGGAGGGGTGAGCAGTTCTTC. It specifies CASKGRGEQFF.

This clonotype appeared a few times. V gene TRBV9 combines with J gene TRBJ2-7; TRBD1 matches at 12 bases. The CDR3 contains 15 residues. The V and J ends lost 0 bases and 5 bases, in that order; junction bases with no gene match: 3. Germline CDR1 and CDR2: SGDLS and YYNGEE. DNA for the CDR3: TGTGCCAGCAGCGTAGACGGGACAGGGGGCCACGAGCAGTACTTC. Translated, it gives CASSVDGTGGHEQYF.

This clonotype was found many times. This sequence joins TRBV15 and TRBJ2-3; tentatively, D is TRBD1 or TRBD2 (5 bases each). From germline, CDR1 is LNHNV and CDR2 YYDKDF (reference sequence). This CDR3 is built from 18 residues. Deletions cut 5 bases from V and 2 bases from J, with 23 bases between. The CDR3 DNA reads TGTGCCACCAGCGACGGGATTGTTCAGGGTCGATTCACAGATACGCAGTATTTT. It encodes CATSDGIVQGRFTDTQYF.

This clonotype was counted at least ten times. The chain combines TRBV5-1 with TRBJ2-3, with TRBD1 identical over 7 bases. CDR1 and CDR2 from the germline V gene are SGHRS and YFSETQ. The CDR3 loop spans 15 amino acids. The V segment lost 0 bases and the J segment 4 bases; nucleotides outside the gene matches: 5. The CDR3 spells CASSLAGQDPDTQYF. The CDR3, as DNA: TGCGCCAGCAGCTTGGCCGGACAGGACCCAGATACGCAGTATTTT.

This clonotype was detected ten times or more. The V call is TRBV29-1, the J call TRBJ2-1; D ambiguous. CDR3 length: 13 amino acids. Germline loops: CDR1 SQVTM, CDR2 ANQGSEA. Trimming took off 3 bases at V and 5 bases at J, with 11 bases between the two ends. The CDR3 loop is CSVDVVGNNEQFF. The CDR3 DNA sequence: TGCAGCGTTGACGTGGTGGGCAACAATGAGCAGTTCTTC.

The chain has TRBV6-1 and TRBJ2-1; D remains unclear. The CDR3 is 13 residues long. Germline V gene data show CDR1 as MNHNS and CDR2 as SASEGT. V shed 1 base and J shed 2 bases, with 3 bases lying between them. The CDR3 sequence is CASSEETYNEQFF. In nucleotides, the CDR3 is TGTGCCAGCAGTGAAGAGACCTACAATGAGCAGTTCTTC.

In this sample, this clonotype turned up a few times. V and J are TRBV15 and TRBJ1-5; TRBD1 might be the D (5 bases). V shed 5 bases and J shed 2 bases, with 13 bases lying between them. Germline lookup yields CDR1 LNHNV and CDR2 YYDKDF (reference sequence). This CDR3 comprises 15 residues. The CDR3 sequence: CATSHWEGRNQPQHF. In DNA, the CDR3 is TGTGCCACCAGCCACTGGGAGGGGCGCAATCAGCCCCAGCATTTT.

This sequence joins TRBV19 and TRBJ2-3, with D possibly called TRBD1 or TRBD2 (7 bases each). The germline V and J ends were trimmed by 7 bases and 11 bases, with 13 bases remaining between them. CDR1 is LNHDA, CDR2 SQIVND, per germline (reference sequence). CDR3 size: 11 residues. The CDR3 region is CASTGGAKQYF. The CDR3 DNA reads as TGTGCCAGTACAGGGGGGGCGAAGCAGTATTTT.

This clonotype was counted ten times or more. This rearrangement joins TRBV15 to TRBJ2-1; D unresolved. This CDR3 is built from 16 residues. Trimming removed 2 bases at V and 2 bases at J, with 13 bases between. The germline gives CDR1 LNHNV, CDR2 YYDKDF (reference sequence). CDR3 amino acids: CATSRPFDLTYNEQFF. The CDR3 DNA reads TGTGCCACCAGCAGACCCTTCGACTTGACCTACAATGAGCAGTTCTTC.

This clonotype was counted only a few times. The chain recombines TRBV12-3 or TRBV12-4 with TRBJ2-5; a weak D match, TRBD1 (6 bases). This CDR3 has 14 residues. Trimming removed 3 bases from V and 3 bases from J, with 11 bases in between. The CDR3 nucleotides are TGTGCCAGCAGTTTTAGACAGGTGAAAGAGACCCAGTACTTC. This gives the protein CASSFRQVKETQYF.

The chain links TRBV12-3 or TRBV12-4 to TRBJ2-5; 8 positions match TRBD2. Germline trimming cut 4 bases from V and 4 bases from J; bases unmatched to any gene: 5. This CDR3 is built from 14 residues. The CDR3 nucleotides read TGTGCCAGCAGTTCTCGACTAGCGTTAGAGACCCAGTACTTC. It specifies CASSSRLALETQYF.

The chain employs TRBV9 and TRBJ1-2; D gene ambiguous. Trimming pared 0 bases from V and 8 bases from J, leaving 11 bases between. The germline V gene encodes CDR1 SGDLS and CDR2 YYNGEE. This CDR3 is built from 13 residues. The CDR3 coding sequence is TGTGCCAGCAGCGTAGTGGCCAAGGGAGGCTACACCTTC. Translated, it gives CASSVVAKGGYTF. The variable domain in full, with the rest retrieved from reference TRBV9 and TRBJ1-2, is DSGVTQTPKHLITATGQRVTLRCSPRSGDLSVYWYQQSLDQGLQFLIQYYNGEERAKGNILERFSAQQFPDLHSELNLSSLELGDSALYFCASSVVAKGGYTFGSGTRLTVV.

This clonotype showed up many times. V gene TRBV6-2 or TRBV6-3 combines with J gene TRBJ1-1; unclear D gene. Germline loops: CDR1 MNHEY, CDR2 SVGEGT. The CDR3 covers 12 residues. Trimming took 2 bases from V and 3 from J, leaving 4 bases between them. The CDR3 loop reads CASSYPYTEAFF. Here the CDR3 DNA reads TGTGCCAGCAGTTACCCGTACACTGAAGCTTTCTTT.

The CDR3 DNA is TGCGCCAGCAGCGCCCCCCGGGGTGAGCAGTTCTTC. It is translated as CASSAPRGEQFF. The chain employs TRBV4-1 and TRBJ2-1, with TRBD2 as a possible D gene (5 bases). V was pared by 5 bases and J by 9 bases, with 11 bases between. CDR3 length equals 12 residues. From germline, CDR1 is MGHRA and CDR2 YSYEKL.

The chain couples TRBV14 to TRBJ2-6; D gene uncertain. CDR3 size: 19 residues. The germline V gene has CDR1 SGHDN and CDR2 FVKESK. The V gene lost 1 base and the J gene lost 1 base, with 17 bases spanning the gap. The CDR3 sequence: CASSQGGIKGSSGANVLTF. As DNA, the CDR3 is TGTGCCAGCAGCCAAGGAGGTATCAAGGGATCATCTGGGGCCAACGTCCTGACTTTC.

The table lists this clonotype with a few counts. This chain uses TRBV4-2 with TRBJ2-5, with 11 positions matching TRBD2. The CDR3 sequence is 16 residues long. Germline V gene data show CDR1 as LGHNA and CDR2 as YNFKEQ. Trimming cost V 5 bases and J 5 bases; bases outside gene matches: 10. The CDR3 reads CASSRWGLAVPETQYF. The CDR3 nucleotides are TGTGCCAGCAGCAGGTGGGGACTAGCGGTTCCGGAGACCCAGTACTTC.